A selection of T cell receptor beta chains follows, all from one sample in a study of human T cells and chemical hapten exposure. A single record per CDR3 protein comes from TCRdb applying MiXCR to the RACE reads. The sample consists of about 300,000 distinct CDR3 sequences, approximately 5.8% of them appearing once. The sequencing used whole blood, collected in connection with sensitization to the hapten diphenylcyclopropenone (DPC). Every receptor here comes from a woman aged 18-30 years with alopecia areata. Some clones in this sample may be carry-over from other donors' samples. Both conserved end residues are part of each CDR3. D genes are given only for firm matches. The listing skips clone size in some rows; elsewhere it reads once, few, many or a size class.

clone size: many
D gene: .
V gene: TRBV4-3
J gene: TRBJ2-7
CDR3 length: 17
CDR3 protein: CASSQDFAEGLVSEQYF
CDR3 DNA: TGCGCCAGCAGCCAAGATTTCGCGGAGGGGCTTGTTTCCGAGCAGTACTTC

clone size: few
D gene: .
V gene: TRBV12-1
J gene: TRBJ2-1
CDR3 length: 17
CDR3 protein: CASSRRQGFPLCGEQFF
CDR3 DNA: TGTGCCAGCAGCCGTCGACAGGGCTTCCCATTATGTGGTGAGCAGTTCTTC

clone size: .
D gene: .
V gene: TRBV6-2/TRBV6-3
J gene: TRBJ2-3
CDR3 length: 16
CDR3 protein: CAATVRGGTSTDTQYF
CDR3 DNA: TGTGCCGCCACCGTCAGGGGGGGAACTAGCACAGATACGCAGTATTTT

clone size: few
D gene: TRBD1
V gene: TRBV20-1
J gene: TRBJ1-1
CDR3 length: 13
CDR3 protein: CSAKQGAHTEAFF
CDR3 DNA: TGCAGTGCTAAACAGGGGGCTCACACTGAAGCTTTCTTT

clone size: .
D gene: TRBD1
V gene: TRBV6-1
J gene: TRBJ2-1
CDR3 length: 14
CDR3 protein: CASGGPTGAWEQFF
CDR3 DNA: TGTGCCAGCGGGGGTCCCACAGGGGCTTGGGAGCAGTTCTTC

clone size: .
D gene: .
V gene: TRBV7-2
J gene: TRBJ1-2
CDR3 length: 15
CDR3 protein: CASSLYGRSNYGYTF
CDR3 DNA: TGTGCCAGCAGCTTATATGGCCGATCTAACTATGGCTACACCTTC

clone size: few
D gene: .
V gene: TRBV29-1
J gene: TRBJ2-3
CDR3 length: 14
CDR3 protein: CSVKASTSTDTQYF
CDR3 DNA: TGCAGCGTAAAGGCTAGCACTAGCACAGATACGCAGTATTTT

clone size: many
D gene: .
V gene: TRBV14
J gene: TRBJ2-2
CDR3 length: 11
CDR3 protein: CASSHGGELFF
CDR3 DNA: TGTGCCAGCAGCCACGGCGGGGAGCTGTTTTTT

clone size: few
D gene: TRBD2
V gene: TRBV10-3
J gene: TRBJ2-3
CDR3 length: 14
CDR3 protein: CATRLAGETDTQYF
CDR3 DNA: TGTGCCACCAGACTAGCGGGGGAAACAGATACGCAGTATTTT

clone size: many
D gene: TRBD1
V gene: TRBV9
J gene: TRBJ1-2
CDR3 length: 19
CDR3 protein: CASSVTAYVSVDRNYGYTF
CDR3 DNA: TGTGCCAGCAGCGTGACCGCCTACGTATCGGTGGACAGGAACTATGGCTACACCTTC

clone size: many
D gene: TRBD1
V gene: TRBV29-1
J gene: TRBJ1-1
CDR3 length: 14
CDR3 protein: CSVGQSLLIGEAFF
CDR3 DNA: TGCAGTGTGGGACAGTCGCTCTTAATTGGTGAAGCTTTCTTT

clone size: few
D gene: .
V gene: TRBV2
J gene: TRBJ1-2
CDR3 length: 15
CDR3 protein: CASSEAGASLGGYTF
CDR3 DNA: TGTGCCAGCAGTGAAGCGGGGGCGTCGTTAGGCGGCTACACCTTC

clone size: many
D gene: .
V gene: TRBV6-5
J gene: TRBJ1-1
CDR3 length: 14
CDR3 protein: CASRFGQMNTEAFF
CDR3 DNA: TGTGCCAGCAGGTTCGGGCAGATGAACACTGAAGCTTTCTTT

clone size: many
D gene: TRBD1
V gene: TRBV20-1
J gene: TRBJ1-2
CDR3 length: 15
CDR3 protein: CSASPPGQVERGYTF
CDR3 DNA: TGCAGTGCGAGCCCACCGGGACAGGTCGAACGGGGCTACACCTTC

clone size: .
D gene: TRBD1
V gene: TRBV5-4
J gene: TRBJ2-5
CDR3 length: 15
CDR3 protein: CASSFRQGNQETQYF
CDR3 DNA: TGTGCCAGCAGCTTCAGACAGGGGAACCAAGAGACCCAGTACTTC

clone size: few
D gene: .
V gene: TRBV12-3/TRBV12-4
J gene: TRBJ1-2
CDR3 length: 16
CDR3 protein: CASSLRVRSTNYGYTF
CDR3 DNA: TGTGCCAGCAGTTTACGGGTGCGGTCGACTAACTATGGCTACACCTTC

clone size: few
D gene: .
V gene: TRBV5-1
J gene: TRBJ2-6
CDR3 length: 16
CDR3 protein: CASSLLGGSGANVLTF
CDR3 DNA: TGCGCCAGCAGCTTGCTGGGGGGCTCTGGGGCCAACGTCCTGACTTTC